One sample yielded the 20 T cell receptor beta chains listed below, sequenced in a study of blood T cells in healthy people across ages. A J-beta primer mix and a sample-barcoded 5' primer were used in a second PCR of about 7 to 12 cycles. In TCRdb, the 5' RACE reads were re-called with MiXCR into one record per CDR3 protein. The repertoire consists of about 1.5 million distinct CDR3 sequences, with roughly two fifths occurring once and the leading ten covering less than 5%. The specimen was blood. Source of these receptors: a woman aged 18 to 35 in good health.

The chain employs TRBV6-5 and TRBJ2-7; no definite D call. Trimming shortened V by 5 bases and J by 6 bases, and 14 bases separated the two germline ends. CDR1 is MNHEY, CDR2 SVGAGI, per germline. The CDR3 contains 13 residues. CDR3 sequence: CASSDTDGSEQYF. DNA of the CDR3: TGTGCCAGCAGTGACACGGACGGGTCCGAGCAGTACTTC.

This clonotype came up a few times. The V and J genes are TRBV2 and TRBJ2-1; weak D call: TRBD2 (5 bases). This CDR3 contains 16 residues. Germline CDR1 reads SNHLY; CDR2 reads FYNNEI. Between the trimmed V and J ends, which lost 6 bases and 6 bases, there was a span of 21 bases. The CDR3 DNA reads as TGTGCCAGCAGCTCTCTGAGCGGAGACGGTCCCAATGAGCAGTTCTTC. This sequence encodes CASSSLSGDGPNEQFF.

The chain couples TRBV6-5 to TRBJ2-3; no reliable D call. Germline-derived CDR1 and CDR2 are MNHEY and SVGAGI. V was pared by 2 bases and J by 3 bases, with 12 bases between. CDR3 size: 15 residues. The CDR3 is CASSYAGVETDTQYF. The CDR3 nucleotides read TGTGCCAGCAGTTACGCTGGGGTGGAGACAGATACGCAGTATTTT.

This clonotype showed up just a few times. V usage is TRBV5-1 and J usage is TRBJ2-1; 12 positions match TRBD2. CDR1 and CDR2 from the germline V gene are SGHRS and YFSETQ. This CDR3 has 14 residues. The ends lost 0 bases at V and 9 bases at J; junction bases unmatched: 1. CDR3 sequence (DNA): TGCGCCAGCAGCTTGGCTAGCGGGGGGGTTGAGCAGTTCTTC. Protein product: CASSLASGGVEQFF.

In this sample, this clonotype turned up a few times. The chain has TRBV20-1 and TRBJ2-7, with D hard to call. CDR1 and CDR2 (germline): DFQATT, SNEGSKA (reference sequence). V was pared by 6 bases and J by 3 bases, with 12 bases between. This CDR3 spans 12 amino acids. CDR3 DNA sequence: TGCAGTGCCCCGGACCAGAGCTACGAGCAGTACTTC. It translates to CSAPDQSYEQYF.

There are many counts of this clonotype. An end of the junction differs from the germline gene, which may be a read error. The CDR3: CASSPRLAGSYNEQFF. The CDR3 bases are TGCGCCAGCAGCCCTCGACTAGCGGGGTCCTACAATGAGCAGTTCTTC. The chain employs TRBV9 and TRBJ2-1; 11 bases fit TRBD2. From germline, CDR1 is SGDLS and CDR2 YYNGEE. The CDR3 consists of 16 residues.

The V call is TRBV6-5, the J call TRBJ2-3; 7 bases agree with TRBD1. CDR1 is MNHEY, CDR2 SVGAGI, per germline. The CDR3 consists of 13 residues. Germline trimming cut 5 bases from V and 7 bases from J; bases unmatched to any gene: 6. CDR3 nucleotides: TGTGCCAGCAGTGACAGGGTTGCGAATACGCAGTATTTT. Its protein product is CASSDRVANTQYF.

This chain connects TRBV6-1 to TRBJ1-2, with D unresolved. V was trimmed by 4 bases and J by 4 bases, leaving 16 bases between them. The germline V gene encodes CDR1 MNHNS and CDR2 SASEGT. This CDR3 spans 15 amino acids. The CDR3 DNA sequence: TGTGCCAGCAGTGCAGACCGCCCTCTGGGCTATGGCTACACCTTC. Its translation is CASSADRPLGYGYTF.

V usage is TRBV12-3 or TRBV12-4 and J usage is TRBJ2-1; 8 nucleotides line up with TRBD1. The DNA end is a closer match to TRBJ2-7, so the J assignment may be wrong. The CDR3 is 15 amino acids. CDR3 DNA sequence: TGTGCCAGCAGCCCCGGACAGGGAATTTACAATGAGCAGTACTTC. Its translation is CASSPGQGIYNEQYF.

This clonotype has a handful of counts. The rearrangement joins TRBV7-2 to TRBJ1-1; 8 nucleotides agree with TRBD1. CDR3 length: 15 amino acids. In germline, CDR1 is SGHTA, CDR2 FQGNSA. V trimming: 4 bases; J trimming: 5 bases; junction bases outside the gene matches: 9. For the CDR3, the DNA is TGTGCCAGCAGCTCCTTTCCAAGACAGGGGACTGAAGCTTTCTTT. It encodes CASSSFPRQGTEAFF.

In DNA, the CDR3 is TGTGCCAGCAGCGGGACAGTCGGTTACCAGCCCCAGCATTTT. It encodes CASSGTVGYQPQHF. The chain uses TRBV12-3 or TRBV12-4 and TRBJ1-5, with 7 nucleotides matching TRBD1. With 6 bases clipped from V and 7 bases from J, the junction kept 9 bases outside the gene matches. This CDR3 is built from 14 residues.

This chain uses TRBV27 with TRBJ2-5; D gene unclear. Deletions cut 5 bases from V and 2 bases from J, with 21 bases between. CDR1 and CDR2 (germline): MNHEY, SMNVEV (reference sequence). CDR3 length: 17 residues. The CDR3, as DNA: TGTGCCAGCAGTCCATATGCTGCGCAGGTCCTACAAGAGACCCAGTACTTC. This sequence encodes CASSPYAAQVLQETQYF.

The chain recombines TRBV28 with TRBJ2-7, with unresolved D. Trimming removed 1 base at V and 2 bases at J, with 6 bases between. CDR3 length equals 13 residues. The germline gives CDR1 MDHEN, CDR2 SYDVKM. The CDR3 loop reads CASSLFVTYEQYF. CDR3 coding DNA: TGTGCCAGCAGTTTATTCGTTACCTACGAGCAGTACTTC.

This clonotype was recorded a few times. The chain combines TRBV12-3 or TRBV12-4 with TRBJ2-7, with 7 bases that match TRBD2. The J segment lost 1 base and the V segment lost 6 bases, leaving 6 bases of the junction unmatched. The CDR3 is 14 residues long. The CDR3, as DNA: TGTGCCAGCAGGGAACTAGCGATTTCCTACGAGCAGTACTTC. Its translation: CASRELAISYEQYF.

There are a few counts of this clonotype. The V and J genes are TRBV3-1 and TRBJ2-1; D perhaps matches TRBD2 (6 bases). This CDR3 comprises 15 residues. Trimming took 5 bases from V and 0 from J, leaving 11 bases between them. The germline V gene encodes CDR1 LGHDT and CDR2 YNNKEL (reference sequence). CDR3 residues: CASSETSSSYNEQFF. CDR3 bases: TGTGCCAGCAGCGAAACTAGCAGCTCCTACAATGAGCAGTTCTTC.

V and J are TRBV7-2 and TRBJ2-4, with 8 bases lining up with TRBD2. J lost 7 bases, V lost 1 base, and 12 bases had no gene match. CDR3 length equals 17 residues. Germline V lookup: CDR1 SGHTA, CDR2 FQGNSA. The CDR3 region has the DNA TGTGCCAGCAGCTTAGAATTTAGCGGGATGAGGGCGAACATTCAGTACTTC. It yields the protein CASSLEFSGMRANIQYF. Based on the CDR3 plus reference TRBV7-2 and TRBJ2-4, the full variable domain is GAGVSQSPSNKVTEKGKDVELRCDPISGHTALYWYRQSLGQGLEFLIYFQGNSAPDKSGLPSDRFSAERTGGSVSTLTIQRTQQEDSAVYLCASSLEFSGMRANIQYFGAGTRLSVL.

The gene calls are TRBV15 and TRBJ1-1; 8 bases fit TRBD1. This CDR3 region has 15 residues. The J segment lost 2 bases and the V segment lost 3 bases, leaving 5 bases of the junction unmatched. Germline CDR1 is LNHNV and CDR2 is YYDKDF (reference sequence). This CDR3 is CATSSGTGGNTEAFF. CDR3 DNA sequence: TGTGCCACCAGCAGTGGGACAGGCGGAAACACTGAAGCTTTCTTT.

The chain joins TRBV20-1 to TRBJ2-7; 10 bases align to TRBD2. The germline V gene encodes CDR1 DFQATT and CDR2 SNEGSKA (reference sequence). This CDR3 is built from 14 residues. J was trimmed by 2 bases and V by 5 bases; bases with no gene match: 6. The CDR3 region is CSAGPSGSAYEQYF. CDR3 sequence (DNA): TGCAGTGCTGGACCTAGCGGGAGTGCCTACGAGCAGTACTTC.

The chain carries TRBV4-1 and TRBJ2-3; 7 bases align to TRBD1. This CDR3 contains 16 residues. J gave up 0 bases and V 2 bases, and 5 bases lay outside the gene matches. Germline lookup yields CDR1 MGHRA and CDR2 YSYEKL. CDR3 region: CASSQKGGQSTDTQYF. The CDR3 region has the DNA TGCGCCAGCAGCCAAAAAGGGGGACAGAGCACAGATACGCAGTATTTT.

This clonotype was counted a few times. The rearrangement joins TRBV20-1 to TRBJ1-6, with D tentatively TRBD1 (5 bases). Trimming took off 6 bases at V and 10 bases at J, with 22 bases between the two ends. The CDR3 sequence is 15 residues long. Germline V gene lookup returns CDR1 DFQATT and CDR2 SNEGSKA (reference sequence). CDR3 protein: CSASPSPGGSSPLHF. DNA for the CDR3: TGCAGTGCAAGTCCCTCGCCGGGGGGTAGCTCACCCCTCCACTTT.